Listed here is a single T cell receptor beta chain. Its specific antigen is unknown. No qualities accompany the bases; no much larger clone lies one base away. TCR libraries were generated with the immunoSEQ multiplex PCR assay, using TCR-beta and/or TCR-alpha/delta assays for each sample. Amplified TCR libraries were sequenced on the Illumina high-throughput platform. Turning to the authors' computational methods: Clustering and dimensionality reduction relied on pairwise TCRdist distances among GMM-specific receptors from T cells that were either sorted ex vivo or expanded in vitro. Each clinical repertoire was scored by mean NN-distance, the average TCRdist to the nearest 10% of tetramer-positive reference sequences. GEM TCR motif frequency was calculated as the fraction of unique TCRs that matched known GEM sequences by V/J usage and CDR3 length. Active tuberculosis was classified by linear discriminant analysis with leave-one-out cross-validation, implemented in scikit-learn. TCRdb carries this immuneACCESS record with in-frame sequences only. Its versions omit some clonotypes, under half of them owing to an unresolved V gene in the studies checked, with the rest unexplained. V and J calls and clone size are copied from that table; D and trimming were computed from the DNA. Counted in this sample were about 24,000 clones; roughly 95% of them appeared once. Of the sample, roughly 9% falls within the top ten clones.

At study entry, adolescents were screened for latent tuberculosis infection by tuberculin skin test and QuantiFERON-TB GOLD In-Tube IGRA. Immunosequencing of unsorted cryopreserved PBMC covered, on average, about 93,000 T cells per clinical donor. Eleven high schools in the Worcester region of the Western Cape, South Africa, served as enrollment sites for adolescents aged 12 to 18 years. Ten M. tuberculosis-infected and around 10 uninfected adolescents were selected with matching for age and sex. Adolescent PBMC were isolated from freshly drawn heparinized blood by density centrifugation and cryopreserved. The entry originates in a study of T cells in tuberculosis (dated by TCRdb to 2016 to 2019). Describing the broader study: The study combined CD1B tetramers and high-throughput TCR immunosequencing to characterize T cells specific for the mycobacterial lipid antigen glucose monomycolate (GMM). A South African clinical cohort compared IGRA-negative adolescents, IGRA-positive adolescents with latent tuberculosis and adults with active tuberculosis, under 13 per group.

What the research found in general, with its limitations: With the diverse GMM-specific repertoire as input, a classifier achieved around 90% accuracy (AUROC 0.9 to 0.95), whereas GEM motif frequencies as input gave under 75% accuracy. Smaller NN-distances were partly driven by shorter CDR3-alpha lengths in active tuberculosis patients, and statistical significance was not reached for the TCR-beta difference. Compared with IGRA-negative controls, TCR-alpha repertoires from active tuberculosis had smaller mean NN-distances to GMM-specific TCRs, which suggests clonal expansion of these TCRs. Clinical samples were selected based on the availability of cryopreserved specimens, with adults included as active tuberculosis cases and adolescents included as controls.

At the junction V is shortened by 1 base and J by 7 bases; bases outside the gene matches: 14. The CDR3 runs 18 residues from the cysteine to the phenylalanine. The retained sequence is limited to the CDR3, 54 bases, with the frame set at the first base. In the germline V gene, CDR1 corresponds to SGHRS and CDR2 to YFSETQ. Sequences were obtained from PBMCs. The sequence came from a donor between 5 and 29 years old with latent tuberculosis or without tuberculosis infection. The chain joins TRBV5-1 to TRBJ2-1; 10 central bases correspond to TRBD2. The CDR3 region: CASSLFFRLAGVNNEQFF. The bases are TGCGCCAGCAGCTTGTTCTTCCGCCTAGCGGGGGTCAATAATGAGCAGTTCTTC.